A single TCR beta chain is shown here with its context. The antigen remains unidentified. In germline, CDR1 is ENHRY, CDR2 SYGVKD. The CDR3 sequence is 14 residues long. The V gene lost 1 base and the J gene lost 3 bases, with 7 bases spanning the gap. These data are taken from a study of PD-1 blockade in mismatch repair-deficient tumors. Study observations and caveats: Rapid post-treatment expansion, then contraction, generally preceding radiologic response, marked tumor-resident clones.

Generated by immunoSEQ multiplex PCR, the TCRdb table keeps only in-frame clones and is missing some. The sample shows about 68,000 clones, 70% to 80% of them seen only once. The gene calls are TRBV10-3 and TRBJ1-5; D gene unclear. The receptor was derived from an adult with mismatch repair-deficient cancer. The source material was peripheral blood, sampled 2 weeks after starting pembrolizumab. This CDR3 reads CAISEYEDNQPQHF. As DNA, the CDR3 is TGTGCCATCAGTGAGTATGAGGACAATCAGCCCCAGCATTTT.